This T cell receptor (beta chain) derives from a study of T cells in localized non-small cell lung cancer. Study conclusions and caveats: Sequencing was limited to one tumor region, leaving the possibility of heterogeneity open.

Profiling relied on immunoSEQ multiplex PCR, and the TCRdb table lists in-frame clones only, not all of them. The data show more than 70,000 clones, 84% seen once. Notes on this clone: As yet, its antigen is unknown.

The sequence was collected from a man between 40 and 70 years old with stage I lung adenocarcinoma. Sequencing used peripheral blood, obtained before any cancer treatment.

The CDR3 DNA is TGTGCCAGCAGTGACCCCGTCTTGAGTGCCGGGCCCCACAATGAGCAGTTCTTC. This codes for CASSDPVLSAGPHNEQFF. This chain uses TRBV6-1 with TRBJ2-1, with D hard to call. This CDR3 has 18 residues. Germline V CDR1 and CDR2: MNHNS, SASEGT. V was cut by 3 bases and J by 5 bases, with 23 bases left in between.